The source of this T cell receptor beta chain is a study of shared clonotypes between healthy human individuals. Study details: The composition of the donors was a couple of women and a few men aged 18 to 49. Overall study findings and caveats: Clonotypes shared by all four sorted-subset donors had higher generation probabilities than non-shared clonotypes.

CDR3 length: 14 amino acids. With V trimmed by 5 bases and J by 4 bases, 9 bases remained unmatched. Germline V lookup: CDR1 GTSNPN, CDR2 SVGIG (reference sequence). CD8 cells classed as naive were CD45RO-negative and positively selected for CCR7, excluding terminally differentiated effector memory CD45RA+ cells. Generated by immunoSEQ multiplex PCR, the TCRdb table keeps only in-frame clones and is missing some. This table has about 2 million clones, about 95% appearing once. A remark on this clone: Its antigen remains unidentified.

The sequence derives from a young man in good health. Input material: naive CD8+ T cells sorted from blood. The chain employs TRBV30 and TRBJ2-7; 9 bases match TRBD1. The CDR3 loop is CAWAGTGLIYEQYF. The CDR3 DNA reads TGTGCCTGGGCGGGGACAGGGTTAATATACGAGCAGTACTTC.